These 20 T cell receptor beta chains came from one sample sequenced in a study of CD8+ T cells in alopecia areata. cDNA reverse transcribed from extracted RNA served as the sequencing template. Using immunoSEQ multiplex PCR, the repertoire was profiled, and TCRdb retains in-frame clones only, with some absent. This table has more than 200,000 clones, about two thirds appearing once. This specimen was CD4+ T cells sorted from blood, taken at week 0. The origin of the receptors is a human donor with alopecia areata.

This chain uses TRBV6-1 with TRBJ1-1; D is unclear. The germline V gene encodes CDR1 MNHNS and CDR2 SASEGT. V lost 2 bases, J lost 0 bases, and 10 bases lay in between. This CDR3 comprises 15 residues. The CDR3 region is CASSELTRMNTEAFF. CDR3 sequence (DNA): TGTGCCAGCAGTGAACTAACAAGGATGAACACTGAAGCTTTCTTT.

This chain's CDR3 is CASSVGTGNQPQHF. The CDR3 DNA follows: TGTGCCAGCAGCGTAGGAACAGGCAATCAGCCCCAGCATTTT. This sequence joins TRBV9 and TRBJ1-5; no reliable D call. Germline V gene sequence: CDR1 SGDLS, CDR2 YYNGEE. V shed 0 bases and J shed 2 bases, with 6 bases lying between them. This CDR3 is 14 amino acids long.

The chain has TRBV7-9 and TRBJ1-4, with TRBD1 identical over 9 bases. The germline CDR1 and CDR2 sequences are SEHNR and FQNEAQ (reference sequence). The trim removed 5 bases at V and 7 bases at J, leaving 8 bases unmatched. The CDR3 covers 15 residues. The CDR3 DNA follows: TGTGCCAGCAGCCCCCGGACAGGGGCGGGTGAAAAACTGTTTTTT. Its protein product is CASSPRTGAGEKLFF.

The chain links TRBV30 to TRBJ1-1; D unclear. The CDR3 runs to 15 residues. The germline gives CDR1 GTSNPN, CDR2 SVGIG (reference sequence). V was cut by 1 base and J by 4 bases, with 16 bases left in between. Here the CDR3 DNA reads TGTGCCTGGAGTGATATGGCAGTAGGATCCACTGAAGCTTTCTTT. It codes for CAWSDMAVGSTEAFF.

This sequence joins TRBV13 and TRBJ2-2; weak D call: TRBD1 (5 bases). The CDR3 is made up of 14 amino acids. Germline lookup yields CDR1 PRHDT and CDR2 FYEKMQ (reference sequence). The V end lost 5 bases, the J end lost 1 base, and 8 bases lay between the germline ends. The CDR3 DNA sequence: TGTGCCAGCAGCGCACAGGTGAACACCGGGGAGCTGTTTTTT. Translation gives CASSAQVNTGELFF.

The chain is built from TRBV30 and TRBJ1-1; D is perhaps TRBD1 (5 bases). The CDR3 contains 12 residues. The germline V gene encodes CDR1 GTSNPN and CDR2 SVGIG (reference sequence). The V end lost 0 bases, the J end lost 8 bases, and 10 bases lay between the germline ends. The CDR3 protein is CAWSVPKGEAFF. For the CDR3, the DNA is TGTGCCTGGAGTGTTCCCAAGGGGGAAGCTTTCTTT.

CDR3 nucleotide sequence: TGTGCCAGCAGCCTGTATACCTACGAGCAGTACTTC. Translating it yields CASSLYTYEQYF. The chain carries TRBV13 and TRBJ2-7, with D uncertain. CDR3 length: 12 amino acids. The ends were cut back, 5 bases at V and 2 bases at J, with 7 bases in the middle. Germline lookup yields CDR1 PRHDT and CDR2 FYEKMQ (reference sequence).

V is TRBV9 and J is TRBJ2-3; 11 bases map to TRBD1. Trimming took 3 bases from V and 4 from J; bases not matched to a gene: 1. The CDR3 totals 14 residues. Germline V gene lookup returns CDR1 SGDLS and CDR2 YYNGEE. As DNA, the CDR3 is TGTGCCAGCAGCGCGGGACAGGGGGCAGATACGCAGTATTTT. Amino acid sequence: CASSAGQGADTQYF.

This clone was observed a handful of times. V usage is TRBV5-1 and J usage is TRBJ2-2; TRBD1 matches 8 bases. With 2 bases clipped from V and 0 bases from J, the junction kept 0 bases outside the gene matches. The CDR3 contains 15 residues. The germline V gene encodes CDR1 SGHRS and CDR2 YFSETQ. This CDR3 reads CASSLQGANTGELFF. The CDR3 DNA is TGCGCCAGCAGCTTACAGGGGGCGAACACCGGGGAGCTGTTTTTT.

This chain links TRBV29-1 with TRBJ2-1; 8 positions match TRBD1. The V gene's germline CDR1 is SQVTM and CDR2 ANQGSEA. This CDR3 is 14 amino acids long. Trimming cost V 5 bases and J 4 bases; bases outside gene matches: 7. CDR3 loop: CSVPQGARYNEQFF. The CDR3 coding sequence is TGCAGCGTTCCGCAGGGGGCAAGGTACAATGAGCAGTTCTTC.

CDR3 amino acids: CATSRDQGTQETQYF. In DNA form, the CDR3 reads TGTGCCACCAGCAGAGACCAGGGAACTCAAGAGACCCAGTACTTC. The genes are TRBV15 and TRBJ2-5, with D perhaps matching TRBD1 (5 bases). Trimming removed 0 bases from V and 2 bases from J, with 10 bases in between. Looked up from germline, CDR1 is LNHNV and CDR2 is YYDKDF (reference sequence). This CDR3 is built from 15 residues.

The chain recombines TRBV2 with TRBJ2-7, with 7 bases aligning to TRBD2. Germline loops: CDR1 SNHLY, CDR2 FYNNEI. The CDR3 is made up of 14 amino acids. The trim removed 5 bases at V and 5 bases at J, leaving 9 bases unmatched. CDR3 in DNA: TGTGCCAGCAGTAGAGATAGCGGGTGGGACGAGCAGTACTTC. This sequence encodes CASSRDSGWDEQYF.

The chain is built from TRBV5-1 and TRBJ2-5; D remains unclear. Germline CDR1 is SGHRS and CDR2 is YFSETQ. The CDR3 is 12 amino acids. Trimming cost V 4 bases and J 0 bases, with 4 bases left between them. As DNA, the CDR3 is TGCGCCAGCAGCCCAAACCAAGAGACCCAGTACTTC. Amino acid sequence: CASSPNQETQYF. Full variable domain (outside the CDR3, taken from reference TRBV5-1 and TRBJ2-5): KAGVTQTPRYLIKTRGQQVTLSCSPISGHRSVSWYQQTPGQGLQFLFEYFSETQRNKGNFPGRFSGRQFSNSRSEMNVSTLELGDSALYLCASSPNQETQYFGPGTRLLVL.

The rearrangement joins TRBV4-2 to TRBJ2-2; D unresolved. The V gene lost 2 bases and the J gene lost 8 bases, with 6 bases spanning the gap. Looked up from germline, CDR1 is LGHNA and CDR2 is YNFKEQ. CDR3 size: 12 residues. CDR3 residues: CASSQRMGELFF. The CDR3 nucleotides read TGTGCCAGCAGCCAACGTATGGGGGAGCTGTTTTTT.

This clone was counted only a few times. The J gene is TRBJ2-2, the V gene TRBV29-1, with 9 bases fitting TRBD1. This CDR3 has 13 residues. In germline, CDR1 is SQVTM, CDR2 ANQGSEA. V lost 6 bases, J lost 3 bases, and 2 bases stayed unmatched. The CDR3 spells CSVGQGYTGELFF. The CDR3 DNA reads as TGCAGCGTGGGACAGGGTTACACCGGGGAGCTGTTTTTT.

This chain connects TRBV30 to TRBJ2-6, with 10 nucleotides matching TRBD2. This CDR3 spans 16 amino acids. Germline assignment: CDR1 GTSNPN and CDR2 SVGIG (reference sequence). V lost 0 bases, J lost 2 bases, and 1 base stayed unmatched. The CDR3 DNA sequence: TGTGCCTGGAGTGTAGCGGGGGGGCCTGGGGCCAACGTCCTGACTTTC. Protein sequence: CAWSVAGGPGANVLTF.

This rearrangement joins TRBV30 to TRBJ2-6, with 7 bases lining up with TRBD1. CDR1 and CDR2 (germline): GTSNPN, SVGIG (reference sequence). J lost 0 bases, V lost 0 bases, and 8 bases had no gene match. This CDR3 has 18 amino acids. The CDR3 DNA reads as TGTGCCTGGAGTGTACGAGGCGCAGGGGGCTCTGGGGCCAACGTCCTGACTTTC. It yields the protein CAWSVRGAGGSGANVLTF.

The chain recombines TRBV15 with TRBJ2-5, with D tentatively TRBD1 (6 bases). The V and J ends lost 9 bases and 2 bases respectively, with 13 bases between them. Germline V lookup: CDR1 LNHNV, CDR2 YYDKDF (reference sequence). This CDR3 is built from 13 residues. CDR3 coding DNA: TGTGCCACGATGTACAGGGATCAAGAGACCCAGTACTTC. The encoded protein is CATMYRDQETQYF.

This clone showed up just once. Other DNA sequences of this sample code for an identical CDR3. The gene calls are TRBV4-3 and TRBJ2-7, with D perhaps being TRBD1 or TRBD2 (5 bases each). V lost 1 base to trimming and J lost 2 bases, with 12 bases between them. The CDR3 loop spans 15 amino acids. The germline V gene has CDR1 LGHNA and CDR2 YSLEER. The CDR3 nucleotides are TGCGCCAGCAGCCAAGCCGGGACCGGGGCCTACGAGCAGTACTTC. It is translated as CASSQAGTGAYEQYF.

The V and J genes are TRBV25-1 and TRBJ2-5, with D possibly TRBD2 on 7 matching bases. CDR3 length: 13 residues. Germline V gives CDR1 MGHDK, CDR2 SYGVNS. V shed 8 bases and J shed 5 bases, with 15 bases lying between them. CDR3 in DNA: TGTGCCAGCCTTCGAGGGGGGGGCGAGACCCAGTACTTC. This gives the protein CASLRGGGETQYF.